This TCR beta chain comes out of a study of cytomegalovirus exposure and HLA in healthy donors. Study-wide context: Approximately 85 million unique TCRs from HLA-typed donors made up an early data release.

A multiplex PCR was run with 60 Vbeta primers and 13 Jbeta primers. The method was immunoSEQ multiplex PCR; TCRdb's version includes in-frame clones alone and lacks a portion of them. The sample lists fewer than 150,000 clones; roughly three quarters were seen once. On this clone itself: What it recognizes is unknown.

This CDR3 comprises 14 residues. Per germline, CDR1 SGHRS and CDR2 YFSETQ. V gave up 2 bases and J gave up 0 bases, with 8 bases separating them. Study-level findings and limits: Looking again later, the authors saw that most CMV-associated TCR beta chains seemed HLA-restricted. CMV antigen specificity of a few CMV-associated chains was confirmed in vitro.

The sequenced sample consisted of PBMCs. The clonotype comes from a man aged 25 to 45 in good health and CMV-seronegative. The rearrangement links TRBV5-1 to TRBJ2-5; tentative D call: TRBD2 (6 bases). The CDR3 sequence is CASSFGGHQETQYF. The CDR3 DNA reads TGCGCCAGCAGCTTTGGAGGGCACCAAGAGACCCAGTACTTC. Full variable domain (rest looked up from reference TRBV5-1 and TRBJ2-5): KAGVTQTPRYLIKTRGQQVTLSCSPISGHRSVSWYQQTPGQGLQFLFEYFSETQRNKGNFPGRFSGRQFSNSRSEMNVSTLELGDSALYLCASSFGGHQETQYFGPGTRLLVL.